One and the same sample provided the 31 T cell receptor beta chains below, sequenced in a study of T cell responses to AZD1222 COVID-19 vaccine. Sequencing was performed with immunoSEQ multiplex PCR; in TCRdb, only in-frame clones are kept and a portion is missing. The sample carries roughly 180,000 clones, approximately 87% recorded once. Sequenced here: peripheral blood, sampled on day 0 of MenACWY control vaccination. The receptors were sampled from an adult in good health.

The CDR3 bases are TGTGCCAGCATTATAGATGCCCTCTCTGGGGCCAACGTCCTGACTTTC. It specifies CASIIDALSGANVLTF. This chain uses TRBV2 with TRBJ2-6; D gene unclear. Looked up from germline, CDR1 is SNHLY and CDR2 is FYNNEI. The CDR3 extends over 16 amino acids. Trimming shortened V by 7 bases and J by 0 bases, and 13 bases separated the two germline ends.

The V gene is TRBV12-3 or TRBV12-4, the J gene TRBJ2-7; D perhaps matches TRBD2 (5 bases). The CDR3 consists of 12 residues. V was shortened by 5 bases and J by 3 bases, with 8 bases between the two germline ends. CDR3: CASSLTSYEQYF. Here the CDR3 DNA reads TGTGCCAGCAGTCTAACTAGCTACGAGCAGTACTTC.

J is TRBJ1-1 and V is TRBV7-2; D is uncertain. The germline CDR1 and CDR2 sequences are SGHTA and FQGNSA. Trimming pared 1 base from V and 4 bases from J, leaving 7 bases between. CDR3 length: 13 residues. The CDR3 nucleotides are TGTGCCAGCAGCTTAGGGTACGGCACTGAAGCTTTCTTT. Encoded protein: CASSLGYGTEAFF.

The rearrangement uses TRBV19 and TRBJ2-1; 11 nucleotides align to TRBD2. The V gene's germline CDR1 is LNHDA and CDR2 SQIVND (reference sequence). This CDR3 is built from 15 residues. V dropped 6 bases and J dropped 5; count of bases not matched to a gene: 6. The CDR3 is CASSRVAGGDNEQFF. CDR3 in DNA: TGTGCCAGTAGCAGGGTAGCGGGAGGGGACAATGAGCAGTTCTTC.

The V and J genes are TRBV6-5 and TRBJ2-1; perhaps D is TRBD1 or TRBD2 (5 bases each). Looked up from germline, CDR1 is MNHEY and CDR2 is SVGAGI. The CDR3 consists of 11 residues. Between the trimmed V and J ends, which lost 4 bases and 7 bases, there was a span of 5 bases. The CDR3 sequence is CASSWGNEQFF. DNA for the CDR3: TGTGCCAGCAGTTGGGGGAATGAGCAGTTCTTC.

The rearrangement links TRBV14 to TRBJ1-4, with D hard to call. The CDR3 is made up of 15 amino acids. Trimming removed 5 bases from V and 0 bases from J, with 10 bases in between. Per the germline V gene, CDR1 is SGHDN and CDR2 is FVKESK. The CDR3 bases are TGTGCCAGCAGCAGGGTTGGCGCAACTAATGAAAAACTGTTTTTT. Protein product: CASSRVGATNEKLFF.

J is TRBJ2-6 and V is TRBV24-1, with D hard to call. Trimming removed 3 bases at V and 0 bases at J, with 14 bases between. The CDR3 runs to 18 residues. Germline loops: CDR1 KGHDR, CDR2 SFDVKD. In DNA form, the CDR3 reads TGTGCCACCAGTGATACGCTCATACCGGGCTCTGGGGCCAACGTCCTGACTTTC. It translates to CATSDTLIPGSGANVLTF.

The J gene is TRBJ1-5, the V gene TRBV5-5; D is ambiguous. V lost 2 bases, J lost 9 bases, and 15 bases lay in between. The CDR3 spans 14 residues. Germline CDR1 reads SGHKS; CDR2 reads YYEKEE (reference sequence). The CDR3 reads CASSFTTDSLPQHF. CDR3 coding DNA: TGTGCCAGCAGCTTTACGACCGACTCTTTGCCCCAGCATTTT.

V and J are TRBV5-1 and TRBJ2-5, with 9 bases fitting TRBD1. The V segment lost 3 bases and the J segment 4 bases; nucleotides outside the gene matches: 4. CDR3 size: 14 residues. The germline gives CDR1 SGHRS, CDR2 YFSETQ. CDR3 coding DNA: TGCGCCAGCAGCTCACAGGGGGCGGTAGAGACCCAGTACTTC. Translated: CASSSQGAVETQYF.

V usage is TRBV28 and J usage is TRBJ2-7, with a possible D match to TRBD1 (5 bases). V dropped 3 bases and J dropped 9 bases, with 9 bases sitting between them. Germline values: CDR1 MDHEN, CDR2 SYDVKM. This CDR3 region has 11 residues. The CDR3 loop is CASSFWGRQYF. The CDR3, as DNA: TGTGCCAGCAGTTTTTGGGGCCGGCAGTACTTC.

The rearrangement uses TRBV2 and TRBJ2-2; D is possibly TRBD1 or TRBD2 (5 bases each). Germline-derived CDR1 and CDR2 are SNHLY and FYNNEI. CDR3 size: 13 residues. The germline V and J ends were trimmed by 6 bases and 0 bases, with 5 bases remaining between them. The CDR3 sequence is CASRGPNTGELFF. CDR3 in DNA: TGTGCCAGCAGGGGACCGAACACCGGGGAGCTGTTTTTT.

The CDR3 is CASSWSGTGEQYF. The CDR3 DNA sequence: TGTGCCAGCAGTTGGAGCGGGACCGGCGAGCAGTACTTC. The rearrangement joins TRBV27 to TRBJ2-7; 7 bases agree with TRBD2. Germline assignment: CDR1 MNHEY and CDR2 SMNVEV (reference sequence). V trimming: 4 bases; J trimming: 6 bases; junction bases outside the gene matches: 6. This CDR3 contains 13 residues.

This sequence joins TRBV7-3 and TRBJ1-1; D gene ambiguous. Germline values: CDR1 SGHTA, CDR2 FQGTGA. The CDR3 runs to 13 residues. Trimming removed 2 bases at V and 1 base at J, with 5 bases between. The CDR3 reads CASSLLSNTEAFF. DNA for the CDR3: TGTGCCAGCAGCTTACTCTCGAACACTGAAGCTTTCTTT.

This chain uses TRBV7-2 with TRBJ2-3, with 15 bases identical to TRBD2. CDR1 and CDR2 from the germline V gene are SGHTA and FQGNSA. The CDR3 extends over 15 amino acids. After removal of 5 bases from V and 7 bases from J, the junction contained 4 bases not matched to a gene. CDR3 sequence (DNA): TGTGCCAGCAGCCGGACTAGCGGGGGGGGAAATACGCAGTATTTT. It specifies CASSRTSGGGNTQYF.

CDR3 sequence reads: CASSLSSSTDTQYF. CDR3 in DNA: TGTGCCAGCAGCTTATCTTCTAGCACAGATACGCAGTATTTT. V is TRBV7-9 and J is TRBJ2-3; D remains unclear. Germline CDR1 SEHNR, CDR2 FQNEAQ (reference sequence). This CDR3 has 14 residues. Trimming took off 2 bases at V and 0 bases at J, with 6 bases between the two ends.

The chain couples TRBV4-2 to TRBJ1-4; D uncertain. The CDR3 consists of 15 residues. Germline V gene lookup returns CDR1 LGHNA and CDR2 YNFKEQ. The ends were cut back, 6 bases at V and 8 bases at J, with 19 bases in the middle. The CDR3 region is CASRPRRGGGEKLFF. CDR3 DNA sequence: TGTGCCAGCAGACCTAGGCGGGGAGGAGGGGAAAAACTGTTTTTT.

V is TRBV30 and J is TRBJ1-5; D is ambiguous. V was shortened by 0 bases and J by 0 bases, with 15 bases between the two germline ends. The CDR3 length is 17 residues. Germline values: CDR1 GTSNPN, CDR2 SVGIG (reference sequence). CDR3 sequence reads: CAWSVGGQAPSNQPQHF. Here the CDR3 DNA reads TGTGCCTGGAGTGTCGGTGGGCAGGCCCCTAGCAATCAGCCCCAGCATTTT.

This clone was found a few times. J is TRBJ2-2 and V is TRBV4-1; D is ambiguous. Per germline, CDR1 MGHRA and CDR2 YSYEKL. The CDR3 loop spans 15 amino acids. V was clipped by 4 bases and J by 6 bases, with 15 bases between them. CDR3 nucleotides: TGCGCCAGCAGCCCCCCGCACAAAGGCTCCGGGGAGCTGTTTTTT. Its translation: CASSPPHKGSGELFF.

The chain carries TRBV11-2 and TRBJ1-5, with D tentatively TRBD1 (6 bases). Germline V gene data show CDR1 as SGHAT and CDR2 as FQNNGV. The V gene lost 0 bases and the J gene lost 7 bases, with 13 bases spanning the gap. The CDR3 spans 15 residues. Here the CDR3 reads CASSLDGGQGQPQHF. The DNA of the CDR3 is TGTGCCAGCAGCTTAGATGGTGGGCAGGGGCAGCCCCAGCATTTT.

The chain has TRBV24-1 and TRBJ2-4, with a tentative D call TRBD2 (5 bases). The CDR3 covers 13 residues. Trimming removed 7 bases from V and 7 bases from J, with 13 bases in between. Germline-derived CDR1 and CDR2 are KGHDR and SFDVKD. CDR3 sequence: CATRGVGSNIQYF. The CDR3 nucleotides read TGTGCCACCAGGGGAGTGGGTTCGAACATTCAGTACTTC.

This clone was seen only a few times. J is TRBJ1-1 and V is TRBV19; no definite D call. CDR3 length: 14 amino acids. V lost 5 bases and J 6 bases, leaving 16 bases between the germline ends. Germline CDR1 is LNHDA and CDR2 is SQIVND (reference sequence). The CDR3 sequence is CASSGRPLRSEAFF. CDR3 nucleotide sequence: TGTGCCAGTAGTGGGAGGCCTCTGCGGTCTGAAGCTTTCTTT.

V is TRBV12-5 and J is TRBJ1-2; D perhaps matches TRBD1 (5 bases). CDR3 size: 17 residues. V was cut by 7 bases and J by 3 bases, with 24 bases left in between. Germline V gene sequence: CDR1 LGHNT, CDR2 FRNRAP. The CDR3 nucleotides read TGTGCTAGTGCCACTGAAAGGGGAGGAGGAACATACTATGGCTACACCTTC. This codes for CASATERGGGTYYGYTF.

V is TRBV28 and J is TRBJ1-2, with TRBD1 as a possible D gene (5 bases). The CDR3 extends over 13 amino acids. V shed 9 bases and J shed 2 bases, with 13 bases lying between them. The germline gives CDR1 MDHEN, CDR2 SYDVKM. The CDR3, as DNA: TGTGCCAGTTCCGGGGGTCTCAACTATGGCTACACCTTC. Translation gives CASSGGLNYGYTF.

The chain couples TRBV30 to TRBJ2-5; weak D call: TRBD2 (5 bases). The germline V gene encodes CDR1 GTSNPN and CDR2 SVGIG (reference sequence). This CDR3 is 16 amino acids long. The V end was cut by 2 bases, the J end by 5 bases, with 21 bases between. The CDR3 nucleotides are TGTGCCTGGAGTAGAAGGGAGCGTACCCTCCCCGAGACCCAGTACTTC. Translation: CAWSRRERTLPETQYF.

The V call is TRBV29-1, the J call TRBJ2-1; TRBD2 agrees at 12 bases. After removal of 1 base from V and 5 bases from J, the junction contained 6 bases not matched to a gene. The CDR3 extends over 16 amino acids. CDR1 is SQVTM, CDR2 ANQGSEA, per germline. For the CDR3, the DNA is TGCAGCGTTGAAGGACTAGCGGGGGCCCGCGACAATGAGCAGTTCTTC. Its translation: CSVEGLAGARDNEQFF.

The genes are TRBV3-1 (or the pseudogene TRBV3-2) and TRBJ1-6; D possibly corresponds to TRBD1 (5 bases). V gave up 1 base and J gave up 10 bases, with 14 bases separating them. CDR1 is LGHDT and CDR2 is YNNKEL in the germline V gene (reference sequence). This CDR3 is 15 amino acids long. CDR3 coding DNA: TGTGCCAGCAGCCAAGGGTCCGGGGGTAACTCACCCCTCCACTTT. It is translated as CASSQGSGGNSPLHF.

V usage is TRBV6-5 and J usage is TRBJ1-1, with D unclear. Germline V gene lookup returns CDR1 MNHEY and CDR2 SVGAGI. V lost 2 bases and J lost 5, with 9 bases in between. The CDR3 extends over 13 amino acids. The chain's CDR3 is CASSYHGRTEAFF. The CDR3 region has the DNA TGTGCCAGCAGTTACCATGGGAGAACTGAAGCTTTCTTT.

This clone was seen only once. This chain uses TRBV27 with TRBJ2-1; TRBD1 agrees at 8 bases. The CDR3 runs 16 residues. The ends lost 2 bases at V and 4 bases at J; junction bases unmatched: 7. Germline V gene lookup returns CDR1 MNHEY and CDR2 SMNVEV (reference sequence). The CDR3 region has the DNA TGTGCCAGCAGTTTAGGCAGCAGGGGGCTGTACAATGAGCAGTTCTTC. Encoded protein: CASSLGSRGLYNEQFF.

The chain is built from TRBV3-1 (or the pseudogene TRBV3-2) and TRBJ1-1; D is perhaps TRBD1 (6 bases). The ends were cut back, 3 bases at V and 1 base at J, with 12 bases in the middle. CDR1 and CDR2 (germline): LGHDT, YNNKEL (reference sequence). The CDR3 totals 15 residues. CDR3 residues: CASSQIWGANTEAFF. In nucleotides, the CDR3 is TGTGCCAGCAGCCAGATCTGGGGGGCGAACACTGAAGCTTTCTTT.

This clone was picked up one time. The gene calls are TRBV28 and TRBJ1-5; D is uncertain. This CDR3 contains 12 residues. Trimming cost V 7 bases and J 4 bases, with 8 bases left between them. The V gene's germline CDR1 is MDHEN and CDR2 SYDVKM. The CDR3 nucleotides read TGTGCCAGCAAGTCAGGTAATCAGCCCCAGCATTTT. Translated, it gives CASKSGNQPQHF.

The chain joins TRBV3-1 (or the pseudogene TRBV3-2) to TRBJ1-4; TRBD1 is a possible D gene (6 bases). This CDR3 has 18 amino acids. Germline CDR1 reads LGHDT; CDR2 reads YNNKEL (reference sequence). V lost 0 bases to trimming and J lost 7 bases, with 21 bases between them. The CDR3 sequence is CASSQDGVIGQHGEKLFF. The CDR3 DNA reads TGTGCCAGCAGCCAAGATGGGGTCATAGGACAGCATGGTGAAAAACTGTTTTTT.